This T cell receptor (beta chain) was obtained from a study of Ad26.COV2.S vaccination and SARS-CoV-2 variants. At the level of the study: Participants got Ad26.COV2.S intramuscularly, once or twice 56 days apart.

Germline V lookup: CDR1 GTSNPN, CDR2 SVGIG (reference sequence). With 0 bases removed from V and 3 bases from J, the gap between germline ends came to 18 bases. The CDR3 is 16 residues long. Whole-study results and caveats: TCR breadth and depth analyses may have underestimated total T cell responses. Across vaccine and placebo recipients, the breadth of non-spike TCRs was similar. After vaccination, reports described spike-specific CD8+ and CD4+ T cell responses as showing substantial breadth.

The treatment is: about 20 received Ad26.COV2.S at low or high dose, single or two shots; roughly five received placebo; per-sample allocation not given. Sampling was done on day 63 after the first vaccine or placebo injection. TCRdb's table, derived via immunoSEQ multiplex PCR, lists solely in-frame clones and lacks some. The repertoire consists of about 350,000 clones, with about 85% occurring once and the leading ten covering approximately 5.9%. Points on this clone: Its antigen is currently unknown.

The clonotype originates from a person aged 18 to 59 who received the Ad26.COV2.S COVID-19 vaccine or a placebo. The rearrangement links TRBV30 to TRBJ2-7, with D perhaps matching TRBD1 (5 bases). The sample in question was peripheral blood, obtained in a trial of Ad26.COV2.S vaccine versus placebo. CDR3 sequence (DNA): TGTGCCTGGAGTGTAAAAGAAGTTGGCAGGGTCTACGAGCAGTACTTC. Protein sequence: CAWSVKEVGRVYEQYF.